The 32 T cell receptor beta chains presented below share a single source sample, sequenced in a study of T-cell memory formation after mild COVID-19. Using its own MiXCR run on the 5' RACE reads, TCRdb lists one record per CDR3 protein. The profile covers 200,000 or so distinct CDR3 sequences, with approximately 16% appearing a single time and roughly 2.6% taken by the ten largest. Specimen: PBMCs or a T cell subset sorted from them (not recorded which). The source is an adult woman who had mild COVID-19 (a few samples of this study predate the infection). Cell type and time point are not known.

The chain combines TRBV9 with TRBJ2-7, with 9 bases that match TRBD1. Germline assignment: CDR1 SGDLS and CDR2 YYNGEE. The trim removed 0 bases at V and 5 bases at J, leaving 9 bases unmatched. This CDR3 contains 16 residues. This chain's CDR3 is CASSVGVGQGTHEQYF. The CDR3 bases are TGTGCCAGCAGCGTAGGTGTGGGACAGGGAACCCACGAGCAGTACTTC.

V usage is TRBV24-1 and J usage is TRBJ2-1; D remains ambiguous. Trimming took off 2 bases at V and 3 bases at J, with 7 bases between the two ends. Looked up from germline, CDR1 is KGHDR and CDR2 is SFDVKD. This CDR3 has 14 amino acids. The CDR3 bases are TGTGCCACCAGTGATTCACTCATCTACAATGAGCAGTTCTTC. This codes for CATSDSLIYNEQFF.

V usage is TRBV2 and J usage is TRBJ2-2; weak D call: TRBD1 (5 bases). This CDR3 region has 15 residues. Trimming removed 2 bases at V and 4 bases at J, with 11 bases between. From germline, CDR1 is SNHLY and CDR2 FYNNEI. The CDR3 DNA is TGTGCCAGCAGTGAAAGGACAACGGGCACCGGGGAGCTGTTTTTT. Residues: CASSERTTGTGELFF.

This clonotype was seen at least ten times. The V call is TRBV6-5, the J call TRBJ2-5; 7 positions match TRBD1. The V segment lost 10 bases and the J segment 4 bases; nucleotides outside the gene matches: 6. Germline lookup yields CDR1 MNHEY and CDR2 SVGAGI. The CDR3 covers 12 residues. CDR3 bases: TGTGCCACTAGACAGGGACGAGAGACCCAGTACTTC. Residues: CATRQGRETQYF.

This clonotype came up a few times. V is TRBV19 and J is TRBJ2-6; possible D gene TRBD1, 5 bases. Trimming left V 4 bases short and J 0 bases short, with 16 bases between. The germline V gene has CDR1 LNHDA and CDR2 SQIVND (reference sequence). The CDR3 spans 18 residues. CDR3 bases: TGTGCCAGTAGTAGCGACAGCCACTCGGTCTCTGGGGCCAACGTCCTGACTTTC. It yields the protein CASSSDSHSVSGANVLTF.

This clonotype was recorded a few times. This chain joins TRBV5-1 and TRBJ2-3, with 8 bases fitting TRBD1. The germline V gene encodes CDR1 SGHRS and CDR2 YFSETQ. This CDR3 is built from 16 residues. With V trimmed by 4 bases and J by 0 bases, 7 bases remained unmatched. The CDR3 DNA sequence: TGCGCCAGCAGCGGAGAGACAGGGGCTAGCACAGATACGCAGTATTTT. As protein: CASSGETGASTDTQYF.

The CDR3 reads CSAVAGGLYEQYF. Here the CDR3 DNA reads TGCAGCGCGGTAGCGGGAGGTCTCTACGAGCAGTACTTC. This chain uses TRBV29-1 with TRBJ2-7, with 10 bases that match TRBD2. Germline values: CDR1 SQVTM, CDR2 ANQGSEA. This CDR3 region has 13 residues. Losses at the gene ends were 7 bases for V and 3 bases for J; bases not matched to a gene: 6.

This chain links TRBV9 with TRBJ2-7; TRBD1 or TRBD2 may be the D gene (5 bases each). Germline values: CDR1 SGDLS, CDR2 YYNGEE. The CDR3 totals 14 residues. The ends were cut back, 4 bases at V and 6 bases at J, with 17 bases in the middle. CDR3 DNA: TGTGCCAGCAGCCCCTCGGGCATTGGGGGCGAGCAGTACTTC. It encodes CASSPSGIGGEQYF. Supplemented by reference TRBV9 and TRBJ2-7, the full variable domain reads DSGVTQTPKHLITATGQRVTLRCSPRSGDLSVYWYQQSLDQGLQFLIQYYNGEERAKGNILERFSAQQFPDLHSELNLSSLELGDSALYFCASSPSGIGGEQYFGPGTRLTVT.

The chain links TRBV6-5 to TRBJ2-3; D unresolved. Trimming cost V 0 bases and J 2 bases, with 9 bases left between them. The CDR3 loop spans 15 amino acids. Germline V gene lookup returns CDR1 MNHEY and CDR2 SVGAGI. The CDR3 region has the DNA TGTGCCAGCAGTTACTCGAAGCTACTCACAGATACGCAGTATTTT. Translated, it gives CASSYSKLLTDTQYF.

This clonotype was counted ten times or more. V is TRBV28 and J is TRBJ2-7, with 8 bases lining up with TRBD2. The CDR3 is 15 amino acids. From germline, CDR1 is MDHEN and CDR2 SYDVKM. With V trimmed by 6 bases and J by 1 base, 8 bases remained unmatched. The CDR3 region is CASSPRGGGSYEQYF. CDR3 in DNA: TGTGCCAGCAGCCCCCGGGGGGGAGGTTCCTACGAGCAGTACTTC.

The table lists this clonotype with a few counts. This rearrangement joins TRBV11-2 to TRBJ1-2; no firm D call. The CDR3 is 13 residues long. From germline, CDR1 is SGHAT and CDR2 FQNNGV. V lost 0 bases, J lost 4 bases, and 6 bases lay in between. In DNA form, the CDR3 reads TGTGCCAGCAGCTTAGATGTACTCTATGGCTACACCTTC. Translating it yields CASSLDVLYGYTF.

This sequence joins TRBV13 and TRBJ1-3, with TRBD1 matching over 7 bases. J gave up 0 bases and V 6 bases, and 11 bases lay outside the gene matches. Germline CDR1 PRHDT, CDR2 FYEKMQ (reference sequence). The CDR3 is made up of 17 amino acids. The CDR3 sequence is CASSLGGTEFSGNTIYF. CDR3 in DNA: TGTGCCAGCAGTCTAGGCGGGACAGAATTCTCTGGAAACACCATATATTTT.

A few counts support this clonotype. This chain uses TRBV24-1 with TRBJ2-1; D might be TRBD1 (5 bases). Germline lookup yields CDR1 KGHDR and CDR2 SFDVKD. The CDR3 sequence is 14 residues long. V lost 4 bases to trimming and J lost 4 bases, with 10 bases between them. The CDR3 spells CATSDGHRYNEQFF. The CDR3 region has the DNA TGTGCCACCAGTGACGGACACCGGTACAATGAGCAGTTCTTC.

The chain joins TRBV2 to TRBJ1-4, with D unresolved. Germline CDR1 and CDR2: SNHLY and FYNNEI. The length of the CDR3 is 14 residues. V dropped 3 bases and J dropped 8 bases, with 13 bases sitting between them. The CDR3 is CASSEGAIGEKLFF. CDR3 nucleotide sequence: TGTGCCAGCAGTGAGGGCGCCATTGGGGAAAAACTGTTTTTT.

For this clonotype: A much larger clonotype is one base distant, so this may be a read error. The chain uses TRBV7-8 and TRBJ2-1; D is possibly TRBD1 or TRBD2 (6 bases each). Germline CDR1 and CDR2: SGHVS and FQNEAQ. Trimming took 0 bases from V and 9 from J, leaving 9 bases between them. The CDR3 is made up of 13 amino acids. The CDR3 loop reads CASSLAGGCEQFF. In DNA form, the CDR3 reads TGTGCCAGCAGCTTAGCGGGGGGCTGTGAGCAGTTCTTC.

V gene TRBV6-2 or TRBV6-3 combines with J gene TRBJ2-1, with TRBD2 identical over 7 bases. Germline CDR1 and CDR2: MNHEY and SVGEGT. Trimming at V came to 0 bases and at J to 3 bases, leaving 8 bases not matched to a gene. This CDR3 region has 17 residues. CDR3 sequence (DNA): TGTGCCAGCAGTTACTCGTCGGCTAGCGGTGTCTACAATGAGCAGTTCTTC. Its protein is CASSYSSASGVYNEQFF.

V is TRBV28 and J is TRBJ1-2; D may be TRBD1 (6 bases). The V end lost 5 bases, the J end lost 4 bases, and 14 bases lay between the germline ends. This CDR3 comprises 14 residues. Germline CDR1 is MDHEN and CDR2 is SYDVKM. CDR3 in amino acids: CASSEAGDFYGYTF. The CDR3, as DNA: TGTGCCAGCAGTGAAGCAGGGGACTTCTATGGCTACACCTTC.

This clonotype was picked up a small number of times. The chain uses TRBV19 and TRBJ1-4; D is unclear. Germline V gives CDR1 LNHDA, CDR2 SQIVND (reference sequence). CDR3 length equals 13 residues. Trimming removed 5 bases from V and 4 bases from J, with 8 bases in between. The CDR3 DNA follows: TGTGCCAGTAGTCTAAGAAGTAATGAAAAACTGTTTTTT. It specifies CASSLRSNEKLFF.

The gene calls are TRBV5-1 and TRBJ1-1; TRBD1 matches 9 bases. Per germline, CDR1 SGHRS and CDR2 YFSETQ. The V segment lost 4 bases and the J segment 4 bases; nucleotides outside the gene matches: 11. This CDR3 comprises 16 residues. CDR3 residues: CASSLSSGTGLTEAFF. The CDR3 DNA reads as TGCGCCAGCAGCCTATCGTCCGGGACAGGGCTCACTGAAGCTTTCTTT.

The chain has TRBV29-1 and TRBJ1-2, with D unclear. Germline CDR1 is SQVTM and CDR2 is ANQGSEA. The V end lost 0 bases, the J end lost 4 bases, and 12 bases lay between the germline ends. This CDR3 contains 14 residues. The CDR3 nucleotides are TGCAGCGTTGAAGATCGTCGGCGTAGCTATGGCTACACCTTC. Translating gives CSVEDRRRSYGYTF.

This clonotype appeared a few times. The gene calls are TRBV7-8 and TRBJ1-1, with 8 bases aligning to TRBD1. With V trimmed by 3 bases and J by 0 bases, 6 bases remained unmatched. Germline V gene sequence: CDR1 SGHVS, CDR2 FQNEAQ. This CDR3 contains 16 residues. The CDR3 loop reads CASSFRPGQVNTEAFF. The CDR3 nucleotides are TGTGCCAGCAGCTTCAGGCCGGGACAGGTGAACACTGAAGCTTTCTTT.

This CDR3 reads CATSRWGTSGYEQYF. The CDR3 DNA reads TGTGCCACCAGCAGGTGGGGGACTAGCGGCTACGAGCAGTACTTC. This chain uses TRBV15 with TRBJ2-7, with 11 positions matching TRBD2. V lost 3 bases to trimming and J lost 3 bases; unmatched junction nucleotides: 4. Germline V lookup: CDR1 LNHNV, CDR2 YYDKDF (reference sequence). This CDR3 contains 15 residues. Supplemented by reference TRBV15 and TRBJ2-7, the full variable domain reads DAMVIQNPRYQVTQFGKPVTLSCSQTLNHNVMYWYQQKSSQAPKLLFHYYDKDFNNEADTPDNFQSRRPNTSFCFLDIRSPGLGDTAMYLCATSRWGTSGYEQYFGPGTRLTVT.

The chain combines TRBV12-3 or TRBV12-4 with TRBJ1-2; 9 positions match TRBD1. The CDR3 is 13 residues long. Losses at the gene ends were 6 bases for V and 7 bases for J; bases not matched to a gene: 6. CDR3: CASRLQGAGGYTF. CDR3 bases: TGTGCCAGCAGATTACAGGGGGCGGGTGGCTACACCTTC.

There are a few counts of this clonotype. The V gene is TRBV5-1, the J gene TRBJ2-6; weak D call: TRBD2 (5 bases). V lost 0 bases and J 2 bases, leaving 18 bases between the germline ends. Germline CDR1 reads SGHRS; CDR2 reads YFSETQ. The CDR3 totals 19 residues. This CDR3 reads CASSLVISGLTPGANVLTF. CDR3 sequence (DNA): TGCGCCAGCAGCTTGGTTATAAGCGGCCTGACGCCTGGGGCCAACGTCCTGACTTTC.

The chain links TRBV7-9 to TRBJ2-1; the match to TRBD1 covers 7 bases. The CDR3 extends over 17 amino acids. Trimming took 5 bases from V and 0 from J; bases not matched to a gene: 10. Germline V lookup: CDR1 SEHNR, CDR2 FQNEAQ (reference sequence). CDR3 DNA: TGTGCCAGCAGCCCCCCGAAGGACAGGCGCTCCTACAATGAGCAGTTCTTC. Amino acids: CASSPPKDRRSYNEQFF.

This clonotype has a handful of counts. The chain recombines TRBV30 with TRBJ2-2, with 7 bases that match TRBD1. With V trimmed by 3 bases and J by 2 bases, 9 bases remained unmatched. The length of the CDR3 is 16 residues. In germline, CDR1 is GTSNPN, CDR2 SVGIG (reference sequence). The CDR3 DNA reads as TGTGCCTGGAGACAGCCGGGACAGCCTAACACCGGGGAGCTGTTTTTT. Its translation: CAWRQPGQPNTGELFF.

The chain carries TRBV12-3 or TRBV12-4 and TRBJ1-5, with D possibly matching TRBD1 (5 bases). The CDR3 is made up of 12 amino acids. V lost 6 bases to trimming and J lost 7 bases, with 10 bases between them. The CDR3 DNA is TGTGCCAGCAGCCTCGAGGGGCAGCCCCAGCATTTT. Translated: CASSLEGQPQHF.

This clonotype was seen more than once but under ten times. This chain connects TRBV12-3 or TRBV12-4 to TRBJ1-1, with 8 bases matching TRBD1. V shed 6 bases, J shed 1 base, and the junction held 4 bases outside the gene matches. This CDR3 has 14 residues. CDR3 amino acids: CASRPGGSNTEAFF. The CDR3 nucleotides are TGTGCCAGCAGGCCAGGGGGCTCGAACACTGAAGCTTTCTTT.

This clonotype came up a few times. This chain links TRBV7-8 with TRBJ2-5, with D possibly being TRBD1 (5 bases). Germline-derived CDR1 and CDR2 are SGHVS and FQNEAQ. The CDR3 has 14 residues. V was pared by 2 bases and J by 7 bases, with 14 bases between. The CDR3 region is CASSLRGSLGTQYF. Written as DNA, the CDR3 is TGTGCCAGCAGCTTAAGGGGATCTCTGGGGACCCAGTACTTC. Complete variable domain (other parts from reference TRBV7-8 and TRBJ2-5): GAGVSQSPRYKVAKRGQDVALRCDPISGHVSLFWYQQALGQGPEFLTYFQNEAQLDKSGLPSDRFFAERPEGSVSTLKIQRTQQEDSAVYLCASSLRGSLGTQYFGPGTRLLVL.

This clonotype was counted only a few times. The chain employs TRBV5-1 and TRBJ1-1; 8 positions agree with TRBD1. Germline CDR1 is SGHRS and CDR2 is YFSETQ. The CDR3 runs 15 residues. The V and J ends lost 0 bases and 7 bases, in that order; junction bases with no gene match: 8. CDR3 residues: CASSLVGDRLNEAFF. The CDR3 DNA reads TGCGCCAGCAGCTTGGTGGGGGACAGGCTGAATGAAGCTTTCTTT. Filled out from reference TRBV5-1 and TRBJ1-1, the complete variable domain reads KAGVTQTPRYLIKTRGQQVTLSCSPISGHRSVSWYQQTPGQGLQFLFEYFSETQRNKGNFPGRFSGRQFSNSRSEMNVSTLELGDSALYLCASSLVGDRLNEAFFGQGTRLTVV.

Here the CDR3 reads CASRPSSSYNEQFF. In nucleotides, the CDR3 is TGTGCCAGCAGACCTTCTAGCTCCTACAATGAGCAGTTCTTC. This chain links TRBV7-9 with TRBJ2-1; D gene ambiguous. There are 14 residues in the CDR3. Germline CDR1 reads SEHNR; CDR2 reads FQNEAQ (reference sequence). Trimming stripped 6 bases from V and 0 bases from J, with 9 bases between.

The V call is TRBV2, the J call TRBJ2-1, with a tentative D call TRBD2 (6 bases). V dropped 7 bases and J dropped 10 bases, with 14 bases sitting between them. The germline CDR1 and CDR2 sequences are SNHLY and FYNNEI. This CDR3 has 12 amino acids. This CDR3 is CASTPLAREQFF. DNA of the CDR3: TGTGCCAGCACGCCGCTAGCGCGCGAGCAGTTCTTC.